This TCR beta chain appears in the sequencing data of a study of T cells after yellow fever vaccination. Overall study results and limits: Weaker, the secondary response peaked sooner, at day 5 versus 15. Clonotypes found in both CD4 and CD8 compartments made up a small share.

CDR1 SGHTA and CDR2 FQGNSA come from the germline V gene. The germline V and J ends were trimmed by 3 bases and 7 bases, with 12 bases remaining between them. The CDR3 sequence is 13 residues long. TCRdb re-analysed the 5' RACE reads in MiXCR, keeping a single row per CDR3 protein. The sample holds a few hundred thousand distinct CDR3 sequences, approximately 8% seen once. This clonotype was picked up a small number of times. Its antigen is not identified. The gene calls are TRBV7-2 and TRBJ1-2; D gene uncertain. The source material was PBMCs, sampled about 49 days after the first yellow fever vaccination. The TCR comes from a man younger than 35 who received the YFV17D yellow fever vaccine. The CDR3 bases are TGTGCCAGCAGCTTGACGCCTTTCGCTGGCTACACCTTC. Translation: CASSLTPFAGYTF.